The 14 T cell receptor beta chains reported below all come from one sample, sequenced in a study of blood T cell repertoires in COVID-19. Assay used: immunoSEQ multiplex PCR; TCRdb lists only in-frame clones, some missing. In the table there are 250,000 to 350,000 clones, around 89% of which are singletons. The sample taken for sequencing was peripheral blood. All receptors come from a woman aged 55-70 years with acute or convalescent COVID-19.

The chain has TRBV7-8 and TRBJ1-2; 7 nucleotides match TRBD1. After removal of 5 bases from V and 4 bases from J, the junction contained 13 bases not matched to a gene. The CDR3 contains 16 residues. In germline, CDR1 is SGHVS, CDR2 FQNEAQ. CDR3 region: CASSLYGGRGTYGYTF. As DNA, the CDR3 is TGTGCCAGCAGCCTATACGGGGGCAGGGGGACCTATGGCTACACCTTC. The variable domain in full, with the rest retrieved from reference TRBV7-8 and TRBJ1-2, is GAGVSQSPRYKVAKRGQDVALRCDPISGHVSLFWYQQALGQGPEFLTYFQNEAQLDKSGLPSDRFFAERPEGSVSTLKIQRTQQEDSAVYLCASSLYGGRGTYGYTFGSGTRLTVV.

The J gene is TRBJ1-3, the V gene TRBV19; the match to TRBD1 covers 8 bases. The CDR3 has 15 residues. Germline V gives CDR1 LNHDA, CDR2 SQIVND (reference sequence). The V and J ends lost 5 bases and 11 bases, in that order; junction bases with no gene match: 14. The CDR3, as DNA: TGTGCCAGTAGTTCCGGGACAGGCTCCATGTCGGCCATATATTTT. As protein: CASSSGTGSMSAIYF.

The chain links TRBV2 to TRBJ2-5; 8 nucleotides match TRBD2. There are 13 residues in the CDR3. Germline-derived CDR1 and CDR2 are SNHLY and FYNNEI. V lost 6 bases and J lost 4; bases outside the gene matches: 4. CDR3 protein: CASSGGARETQYF. DNA for the CDR3: TGTGCCAGCAGCGGGGGGGCCAGAGAGACCCAGTACTTC.

V gene TRBV27 combines with J gene TRBJ2-7, with D tentatively TRBD1 (5 bases). This CDR3 spans 14 amino acids. Trimming stripped 0 bases from V and 1 base from J, with 7 bases between. Germline CDR1 reads MNHEY; CDR2 reads SMNVEV (reference sequence). CDR3 protein: CASSLSAGSYEQYF. The CDR3 DNA follows: TGTGCCAGCAGTTTATCCGCAGGGTCCTACGAGCAGTACTTC.

The chain recombines TRBV5-1 with TRBJ2-3; 8 bases map to TRBD2. With 5 bases clipped from V and 0 bases from J, the junction kept 8 bases outside the gene matches. CDR3 size: 16 residues. The germline CDR1 and CDR2 sequences are SGHRS and YFSETQ. The CDR3 sequence: CASRRLVAGSTDTQYF. The CDR3 DNA is TGCGCCAGCAGGAGGTTGGTAGCGGGGAGCACAGATACGCAGTATTTT.

V is TRBV7-2 and J is TRBJ2-7; no definite D call. Looked up from germline, CDR1 is SGHTA and CDR2 is FQGNSA. V lost 8 bases and J lost 5, with 10 bases in between. The CDR3 contains 11 residues. DNA for the CDR3: TGTGCCAGCTCCTACTACCACGAGCAGTACTTC. It translates to CASSYYHEQYF.

The V call is TRBV5-4, the J call TRBJ2-5; 12 bases fit TRBD2. This CDR3 has 16 residues. Germline trimming cut 3 bases from V and 4 bases from J; bases unmatched to any gene: 7. CDR1 and CDR2 from the germline V gene are SGHNT and YYREEE (reference sequence). Written as DNA, the CDR3 is TGTGCCAGCAGCTCCCGACTAGCGGGGGCCGGAGAGACCCAGTACTTC. This translates into CASSSRLAGAGETQYF.

The chain uses TRBV7-9 and TRBJ2-1; 14 positions agree with TRBD2. Losses at the gene ends were 3 bases for V and 10 bases for J; bases not matched to a gene: 5. In germline, CDR1 is SEHNR, CDR2 FQNEAQ (reference sequence). The CDR3 has 15 amino acids. CDR3 DNA sequence: TGTGCCAGCAGCTTCGGGACTAGCGGGAGTCGGGAGCAGTTCTTC. Translated, it gives CASSFGTSGSREQFF.

The V and J genes are TRBV28 and TRBJ2-7, with TRBD1 matching 10 bases. The germline V gene encodes CDR1 MDHEN and CDR2 SYDVKM. This CDR3 has 16 residues. With 4 bases clipped from V and 3 bases from J, the junction kept 9 bases outside the gene matches. CDR3 DNA sequence: TGTGCCAGCAGTTCGAATTTCTGGACAGGGGGCTACGAGCAGTACTTC. It is translated as CASSSNFWTGGYEQYF. The full variable domain, in which reference TRBV28 and TRBJ2-7 provide the parts outside the CDR3, is DVKVTQSSRYLVKRTGEKVFLECVQDMDHENMFWYRQDPGLGLRLIYFSYDVKMKEKGDIPEGYSVSREKKERFSLILESASTNQTSMYLCASSSNFWTGGYEQYFGPGTRLTVT.

The DNA for the CDR3 is TGTGCCAGCAGTGTCGGTGCTCCCGACTACAATGAGCAGTTCTTC. Encoded protein: CASSVGAPDYNEQFF. J is TRBJ2-1 and V is TRBV2; D gene ambiguous. The CDR3 sequence is 15 residues long. The V end was cut by 4 bases, the J end by 3 bases, with 13 bases between. Germline lookup yields CDR1 SNHLY and CDR2 FYNNEI.

CDR3 coding DNA: TGTGCCAGCAGCTTCCGACAGGGCTACGAGCAGTACTTC. Protein sequence: CASSFRQGYEQYF. V usage is TRBV11-3 and J usage is TRBJ2-7, with TRBD1 matching 7 bases. Germline values: CDR1 SGHNT, CDR2 YENEEA. The CDR3 spans 13 residues. V was pared by 3 bases and J by 3 bases, with 2 bases of the junction left unmatched. The entire variable domain, with the rest obtained from reference TRBV11-3 and TRBJ2-7, is as follows: EAGVVQSPRYKIIEKKQPVAFWCNPISGHNTLYWYLQNLGQGPELLIRYENEEAVDDSQLPKDRFSAERLKGVDSTLKIQPAELGDSAVYLCASSFRQGYEQYFGPGTRLTVT.

The chain couples TRBV28 to TRBJ2-7; 8 nucleotides line up with TRBD1. Looked up from germline, CDR1 is MDHEN and CDR2 is SYDVKM. J gave up 1 base and V 7 bases, and 6 bases lay outside the gene matches. The CDR3 contains 14 residues. CDR3 region: CASTPDRVSYEQYF. Written as DNA, the CDR3 is TGTGCCAGCACCCCGGACAGGGTTTCCTACGAGCAGTACTTC.

The rearrangement uses TRBV27 and TRBJ1-5; TRBD1 aligns across 9 bases. The CDR3 consists of 15 residues. Germline CDR1 MNHEY, CDR2 SMNVEV (reference sequence). Trimming took 6 bases from V and 2 from J; bases not matched to a gene: 5. CDR3 in amino acids: CASRPGQGGNQPQHF. The CDR3 nucleotides are TGTGCCAGCAGGCCGGGACAGGGCGGCAATCAGCCCCAGCATTTT.

The chain recombines TRBV7-2 with TRBJ1-2; D is unclear. Germline CDR1 is SGHTA and CDR2 is FQGNSA. This CDR3 contains 13 residues. Trimming took off 2 bases at V and 2 bases at J, with 6 bases between the two ends. The chain's CDR3 is CASSLQWNYGYTF. Written as DNA, the CDR3 is TGTGCCAGCAGCTTACAGTGGAACTATGGCTACACCTTC. Combining the CDR3 with reference TRBV7-2 and TRBJ1-2 gives the whole variable domain GAGVSQSPSNKVTEKGKDVELRCDPISGHTALYWYRQSLGQGLEFLIYFQGNSAPDKSGLPSDRFSAERTGGSVSTLTIQRTQQEDSAVYLCASSLQWNYGYTFGSGTRLTVV.